A single sample is the source of the 9 T cell receptor beta chains below, sequenced in a study of T-cell reconstitution after alpha-beta-depleted transplantation in children. Unique molecular identifiers were used to barcode this TCRbeta library. TCRdb re-called the PCR reads with MiXCR, one entry per CDR3 protein. The sample records a few hundred thousand distinct CDR3 sequences, under 20% being singletons. Sequencing used PBMCs, mostly from graft donor cells, obtained 360 days after TCRalphabeta/CD19-depleted stem cell transplant. These receptor sequences come from a boy under two years old who had a stem cell transplant for Wiskott-Aldrich syndrome, so the T cells may come from the graft donor.

In its sample, this clonotype was seen a few times. V usage is TRBV7-9 and J usage is TRBJ2-1, with 7 bases lining up with TRBD2. The CDR3 length is 16 residues. Trimming removed 4 bases from V and 2 bases from J; junction bases left unmatched: 8. Germline V gives CDR1 SEHNR, CDR2 FQNEAQ (reference sequence). The CDR3 here is CASSSGLLAAYNEQFF. CDR3 nucleotide sequence: TGTGCCAGCAGCTCCGGGTTGCTAGCGGCCTACAATGAGCAGTTCTTC.

The chain joins TRBV5-1 to TRBJ2-2, with 11 bases aligning to TRBD1. From germline, CDR1 is SGHRS and CDR2 YFSETQ. CDR3 length equals 14 residues. V gave up 4 bases and J gave up 5 bases; unmatched junction bases: 1. The CDR3 nucleotides are TGCGCCAGCAGCGGGACAGGGGGTACCGGGGAGCTGTTTTTT. It codes for CASSGTGGTGELFF.

This clonotype has a count of ten or more. The V call is TRBV20-1, the J call TRBJ2-3, with 8 bases aligning to TRBD2. Trimming removed 3 bases from V and 4 bases from J; junction bases left unmatched: 9. Germline V lookup: CDR1 DFQATT, CDR2 SNEGSKA (reference sequence). The CDR3 sequence is 15 residues long. CDR3: CSASPWRGAPDTQYF. In nucleotides, the CDR3 is TGCAGTGCTAGCCCCTGGCGGGGGGCCCCAGATACGCAGTATTTT.

The chain couples TRBV5-1 to TRBJ2-1; 7 bases agree with TRBD1. The germline CDR1 and CDR2 sequences are SGHRS and YFSETQ. Trimming cost V 4 bases and J 8 bases; bases outside gene matches: 18. This CDR3 region has 17 residues. CDR3 nucleotides: TGCGCCAGCAGCATGCAACAGGGGCGATCTATCACCCATGAGCAGTTCTTC. It is translated as CASSMQQGRSITHEQFF.

The CDR3 protein is CASSNVEGSRDSSYQETQYF. The CDR3 DNA sequence: TGTGCCAGCAGCAACGTGGAGGGATCCAGAGACTCGTCGTACCAAGAGACCCAGTACTTC. The rearrangement links TRBV21-1 to TRBJ2-5; TRBD2 is taken as the D call from the table, unchecked against the DNA. TRBV21-1 is described as a pseudogene. This CDR3 comprises 20 residues.

This clonotype was counted between two and nine times. The chain uses TRBV11-2 and TRBJ2-1, with 15 bases identical to TRBD2. This CDR3 has 19 residues. Germline V gene sequence: CDR1 SGHAT, CDR2 FQNNGV. The V segment lost 6 bases and the J segment 0 bases; nucleotides outside the gene matches: 9. CDR3 sequence: CASSKGTSGGQGSYNEQFF. Here the CDR3 DNA reads TGTGCCAGCAGTAAGGGGACTAGCGGGGGGCAGGGCTCCTACAATGAGCAGTTCTTC.

The chain carries TRBV12-3 or TRBV12-4 and TRBJ2-4; 8 positions match TRBD1. Losses at the gene ends were 5 bases for V and 0 bases for J; bases not matched to a gene: 6. This CDR3 region has 16 residues. Here the CDR3 reads CASSATGELAKNIQYF. In DNA form, the CDR3 reads TGTGCCAGCAGTGCGACAGGGGAACTAGCCAAAAACATTCAGTACTTC.

The V and J genes are TRBV3-1 and TRBJ2-1; TRBD1 aligns across 9 bases. Trimming at V came to 4 bases and at J to 9 bases, leaving 7 bases not matched to a gene. Germline-derived CDR1 and CDR2 are LGHDT and YNNKEL (reference sequence). The CDR3 loop spans 14 amino acids. CDR3 in amino acids: CASSLPGQGGEQFF. CDR3 coding DNA: TGTGCCAGCAGCCTTCCGGGACAGGGCGGTGAGCAGTTCTTC.

This clonotype appeared a few times. The chain is built from TRBV3-1 and TRBJ2-5; a weak D match, TRBD2 (7 bases). Germline CDR1 LGHDT, CDR2 YNNKEL (reference sequence). The ends were cut back, 3 bases at V and 2 bases at J, with 19 bases in the middle. The CDR3 spans 17 residues. The DNA for the CDR3 is TGTGCCAGCAGCCAGCTGGGACTAAGGGGGGGACAAGAGACCCAGTACTTC. The encoded protein is CASSQLGLRGGQETQYF.